This T cell receptor (beta chain) was sequenced during a study of blood T cells in healthy people across ages. Each sample yielded at least 5 micrograms of PBMC total RNA. V was trimmed by 7 bases and J by 0 bases, leaving 16 bases between them. The CDR3 runs 15 residues. CDR1 and CDR2 (germline): MNHNS, SASEGT. A second PCR of roughly 6 to 12 cycles used a sample-barcoded 5' primer and a J-beta primer mix. TCRdb processed the 5' RACE reads anew with MiXCR; each CDR3 protein has one entry. The repertoire holds 1.5 million or so distinct CDR3 sequences, roughly 45% seen once, with around 8% in the top ten.

The specimen sequenced was blood. The sequence was collected from a woman aged 18 to 35 in good health. The V call is TRBV6-1, the J call TRBJ2-7; D tentatively reads TRBD1 or TRBD2 (5 bases each). CDR3 protein: CASKDGQGASYEQYF. CDR3 nucleotides: TGTGCCAGCAAAGACGGTCAGGGAGCCTCCTACGAGCAGTACTTC.